These 26 T cell receptor beta chains were sequenced from one sample in a study of blood T cell repertoires in COVID-19. The data were produced by immunoSEQ multiplex PCR, yet TCRdb's version contains in-frame clones alone and is incomplete. The table shows approximately 300,000 clones, with approximately 89% occurring only once. The specimen sequenced was PBMCs or T cells enriched from blood (not recorded which). The receptors come from a woman under 40 who had recovered from COVID-19.

The genes are TRBV25-1 and TRBJ1-1, with a weak D call TRBD1 (5 bases). Germline V gives CDR1 MGHDK, CDR2 SYGVNS. Trimming pared 9 bases from V and 0 bases from J, leaving 8 bases between. The CDR3 has 12 amino acids. The CDR3 reads CASGHLNTEAFF. The CDR3 DNA is TGTGCCAGTGGACACCTGAACACTGAAGCTTTCTTT.

The chain couples TRBV19 to TRBJ1-1; D is undetermined. This CDR3 comprises 12 residues. V shed 7 bases and J shed 11 bases, with 17 bases lying between them. Germline V lookup: CDR1 LNHDA, CDR2 SQIVND (reference sequence). CDR3 DNA: TGTGCCAGTAAAACGGGTAACGTTCTGGCTTTCTTT. Protein product: CASKTGNVLAFF.

The rearrangement uses TRBV3-1 (or the pseudogene TRBV3-2) and TRBJ1-2; 8 bases map to TRBD1. With V trimmed by 4 bases and J by 3 bases, 4 bases remained unmatched. The CDR3 is made up of 14 amino acids. Germline-derived CDR1 and CDR2 are LGHDT and YNNKEL (reference sequence). The CDR3 DNA follows: TGTGCCAGCAGCCCCGGACAGGGTGACTATGGCTACACCTTC. Translation gives CASSPGQGDYGYTF.

The V call is TRBV15, the J call TRBJ2-7; D uncertain. The CDR3 sequence is 12 residues long. V lost 6 bases and J 0 bases, leaving 6 bases between the germline ends. Germline V lookup: CDR1 LNHNV, CDR2 YYDKDF (reference sequence). CDR3 sequence (DNA): TGTGCCACCAGTCACAACTCCTACGAGCAGTACTTC. Translating gives CATSHNSYEQYF.

The chain recombines TRBV4-3 with TRBJ2-3, with TRBD2 matching 8 bases. The length of the CDR3 is 15 residues. CDR1 and CDR2 from the germline V gene are LGHNA and YSLEER. The V gene end was trimmed by 0 bases and the J gene end by 6 bases; junction bases not matched to a gene: 5. CDR3: CASSQEGRGVDTQYF. In DNA form, the CDR3 reads TGCGCCAGCAGCCAAGAGGGGCGGGGGGTGGATACGCAGTATTTT.

The chain is built from TRBV28 and TRBJ2-7; the match to TRBD2 covers 14 bases. Unmatched junction bases numbered 17, after V lost 4 bases and J lost 0 bases. The CDR3 runs 21 residues. Germline V gene sequence: CDR1 MDHEN, CDR2 SYDVKM. The CDR3 bases are TGTGCCAGCAGTTCGTATTACACCGGGACTAGCGGGGGCCGTAGCTCCTACGAGCAGTACTTC. This sequence encodes CASSSYYTGTSGGRSSYEQYF.

The gene calls are TRBV9 and TRBJ2-7; TRBD2 is a possible D gene (6 bases). Deletions cut 8 bases from V and 6 bases from J, with 18 bases between. Germline V gene data show CDR1 as SGDLS and CDR2 as YYNGEE. The CDR3 has 13 amino acids. CDR3 bases: TGTGCCAGTAGCCGGGGGATTGTGAGCGAGCAGTACTTC. Translated: CASSRGIVSEQYF.

The chain carries TRBV15 and TRBJ2-1, with 9 bases identical to TRBD1. This CDR3 contains 15 residues. V lost 4 bases to trimming and J lost 4 bases; unmatched junction nucleotides: 5. Per the germline V gene, CDR1 is LNHNV and CDR2 is YYDKDF (reference sequence). CDR3 loop: CATSIDRGIYNEQFF. The CDR3 DNA follows: TGTGCCACCAGCATTGACAGGGGGATATACAATGAGCAGTTCTTC.

The V and J genes are TRBV7-9 and TRBJ2-1; 8 bases align to TRBD1. Germline V gene lookup returns CDR1 SEHNR and CDR2 FQNEAQ (reference sequence). With V trimmed by 6 bases and J by 5 bases, 9 bases remained unmatched. The length of the CDR3 is 15 residues. CDR3 nucleotides: TGTGCCAGCAGTCGAACCGGGACAGGTAACAATGAGCAGTTCTTC. This sequence encodes CASSRTGTGNNEQFF. The full variable domain, with the rest looked up from reference TRBV7-9 and TRBJ2-1, is DTGVSQNPRHKITKRGQNVTFRCDPISEHNRLYWYRQTLGQGPEFLTYFQNEAQLEKSRLLSDRFSAERPKGSFSTLEIQRTEQGDSAMYLCASSRTGTGNNEQFFGPGTRLTVL.

In its sample, this clone was seen a few times. The chain carries TRBV19 and TRBJ1-2; TRBD1 matches at 8 bases. With V trimmed by 5 bases and J by 8 bases, 7 bases remained unmatched. Germline CDR1 LNHDA, CDR2 SQIVND (reference sequence). The CDR3 has 13 amino acids. CDR3 nucleotides: TGTGCCAGTAGTTTCGACAGGGGAGGCGGCTACACCTTC. Amino acid sequence: CASSFDRGGGYTF.

This clone has only a few counts. V usage is TRBV6-5 and J usage is TRBJ1-1; D is perhaps TRBD1 (6 bases). V was shortened by 6 bases and J by 1 base, with 12 bases between the two germline ends. This CDR3 spans 14 amino acids. Germline CDR1 is MNHEY and CDR2 is SVGAGI. CDR3 coding DNA: TGTGCCAGCAGGTGGGGGGGCGAGAACACTGAAGCTTTCTTT. Protein: CASRWGGENTEAFF.

The J gene is TRBJ2-7, the V gene TRBV19; the D gene is possibly TRBD2 (5 bases). In germline, CDR1 is LNHDA, CDR2 SQIVND (reference sequence). Trimming stripped 8 bases from V and 1 base from J, with 12 bases between. The CDR3 runs 13 residues. The CDR3 loop reads CASQGLPSYEQYF. In DNA, the CDR3 is TGTGCCAGTCAAGGACTGCCTTCCTACGAGCAGTACTTC.

V is TRBV2 and J is TRBJ2-2; a possible D gene is TRBD1 (5 bases). The germline V gene encodes CDR1 SNHLY and CDR2 FYNNEI. CDR3 length equals 16 residues. V was clipped by 4 bases and J by 5 bases, with 17 bases between them. The CDR3 DNA reads TGTGCCAGCAGTGTTACAGGACACTTTTGGACCGGGGAGCTGTTTTTT. Amino acid sequence: CASSVTGHFWTGELFF.

This clone was counted a few times. This chain joins TRBV5-6 and TRBJ2-3; 10 positions agree with TRBD2. CDR1 SGHDT and CDR2 YYEEEE come from the germline V gene. There are 16 residues in the CDR3. The V gene end was trimmed by 4 bases and the J gene end by 4 bases; junction bases not matched to a gene: 9. CDR3 sequence (DNA): TGTGCCAGCAGCCTCTATAGCGGGGGGATTTCAGATACGCAGTATTTT. This gives the protein CASSLYSGGISDTQYF.

The J gene is TRBJ1-2, the V gene TRBV20-1, with D unclear. CDR3 length equals 12 residues. Trimming took off 3 bases at V and 7 bases at J, with 12 bases between the two ends. Germline V gene sequence: CDR1 DFQATT, CDR2 SNEGSKA (reference sequence). CDR3 region: CSASPEVFGYTF. The CDR3 DNA is TGCAGTGCTAGTCCCGAGGTTTTTGGCTACACCTTC.

The CDR3 reads CASSRRGTGLYEQYF. CDR3 nucleotide sequence: TGTGCCAGCAGTCGCCGGGGGACAGGGCTCTACGAGCAGTACTTC. The chain carries TRBV6-5 and TRBJ2-7; 9 nucleotides align to TRBD1. Germline values: CDR1 MNHEY, CDR2 SVGAGI. V trimming: 5 bases; J trimming: 3 bases; junction bases outside the gene matches: 8. The CDR3 sequence is 15 residues long.

The chain combines TRBV5-1 with TRBJ2-3; D remains ambiguous. This CDR3 is built from 13 residues. The V gene's germline CDR1 is SGHRS and CDR2 YFSETQ. Trimming left V 4 bases short and J 2 bases short, with 8 bases between. The CDR3 sequence is CASSPRPTDTQYF. CDR3 coding DNA: TGCGCCAGCAGCCCCCGTCCCACAGATACGCAGTATTTT.

The V and J genes are TRBV7-2 and TRBJ2-7; D remains ambiguous. Germline lookup yields CDR1 SGHTA and CDR2 FQGNSA. V was clipped by 1 base and J by 5 bases, with 15 bases between them. This CDR3 is 15 amino acids long. The CDR3 loop is CASSLVRTVTHEQYF. The CDR3 DNA reads as TGTGCCAGCAGCTTAGTCAGAACAGTTACCCACGAGCAGTACTTC.

V and J are TRBV7-6 and TRBJ1-1; D possibly corresponds to TRBD1 (5 bases). CDR1 is SGHVS, CDR2 FNYEAQ, per germline. The CDR3 is made up of 15 amino acids. V was shortened by 2 bases and J by 3 bases, with 13 bases between the two germline ends. The CDR3 protein is CASSLIGRADTEAFF. DNA for the CDR3: TGTGCCAGCAGCTTAATCGGCAGGGCGGACACTGAAGCTTTCTTT.

This clone has only a few counts. This chain joins TRBV19 and TRBJ1-4; D call uncertain. The V and J ends lost 6 bases and 14 bases respectively, with 16 bases between them. CDR3 length: 12 amino acids. CDR1 LNHDA and CDR2 SQIVND come from the germline V gene (reference sequence). Here the CDR3 DNA reads TGTGCCAGTAGCTTCCTTGAGGAAGTCCTGTTTTTT. As protein: CASSFLEEVLFF.

This sequence joins TRBV6-5 and TRBJ2-7; no clear D. The CDR3 contains 15 residues. Per germline, CDR1 MNHEY and CDR2 SVGAGI. V shed 0 bases and J shed 2 bases, with 11 bases lying between them. The CDR3 loop reads CASSYSDIAPYEQYF. CDR3 nucleotide sequence: TGTGCCAGCAGTTACTCCGACATCGCCCCCTACGAGCAGTACTTC.

J is TRBJ1-6 and V is TRBV15; D not resolved. The CDR3 runs 14 residues. Germline assignment: CDR1 LNHNV and CDR2 YYDKDF (reference sequence). V lost 1 base, J lost 5 bases, and 6 bases lay in between. CDR3 nucleotides: TGTGCCACCAGCAGAGGAGGAGATAATTCACCCCTCCACTTT. It translates to CATSRGGDNSPLHF.

The rearrangement uses TRBV2 and TRBJ1-2, with TRBD1 matching over 7 bases. The CDR3 covers 16 residues. After removal of 1 base from V and 4 bases from J, the junction contained 9 bases not matched to a gene. Germline V lookup: CDR1 SNHLY, CDR2 FYNNEI. The DNA for the CDR3 is TGTGCCAGCAGTGAAGTTTTAGGGGGCGCCTTCTATGGCTACACCTTC. Amino acid sequence: CASSEVLGGAFYGYTF.

Worth noting for this clone: Additional DNA sequences in this sample encode the identical CDR3. J is TRBJ1-1 and V is TRBV27; a weak D match, TRBD1 (6 bases). Between the trimmed V and J ends, which lost 6 bases and 4 bases, there was a span of 12 bases. Germline values: CDR1 MNHEY, CDR2 SMNVEV (reference sequence). The CDR3 contains 13 residues. As DNA, the CDR3 is TGTGCCAGCAGCCTGGCCAGGGGCACTGAAGCTTTCTTT. Translation: CASSLARGTEAFF.

A remark on this clone: The junction departs from the called germline gene at one end, perhaps through a read error. The V and J genes are TRBV27 and TRBJ1-2; 7 bases line up with TRBD1. The CDR3 is 12 amino acids. The germline V gene has CDR1 MNHEY and CDR2 SMNVEV (reference sequence). CDR3 nucleotides: TGTGCCAGCAGTTTATTCCGGGACAGCCGTTACTTC. This translates into CASSLFRDSRYF.

The gene calls are TRBV19 and TRBJ2-7; D is possibly TRBD1 (5 bases). CDR3 length: 13 amino acids. The V end was cut by 3 bases, the J end by 2 bases, with 8 bases between. Germline lookup yields CDR1 LNHDA and CDR2 SQIVND (reference sequence). DNA of the CDR3: TGTGCCAGTAGTATGCAGGGAACCTACGAGCAGTACTTC. It is translated as CASSMQGTYEQYF. The variable domain in full, with the rest retrieved from reference TRBV19 and TRBJ2-7, is DGGITQSPKYLFRKEGQNVTLSCEQNLNHDAMYWYRQDPGQGLRLIYYSQIVNDFQKGDIAEGYSVSREKKESFPLTVTSAQKNPTAFYLCASSMQGTYEQYFGPGTRLTVT.